The 31 T cell receptor beta chains given below trace back to one sample, sequenced in a study of blood T cell repertoires in COVID-19. TCRdb's copy holds only in-frame clones and misses some; the assay was immunoSEQ multiplex PCR. This sample yields about 73,000 clones, of which approximately 92% are seen a single time; about 9.2% belongs to the top ten. The sequenced sample was peripheral blood. The receptors derive from a man older than 75 with acute or convalescent COVID-19.

This chain uses TRBV6-1 with TRBJ2-6; the D gene is possibly TRBD1 (5 bases). V was clipped by 0 bases and J by 3 bases, with 15 bases between them. The CDR3 contains 18 residues. Germline values: CDR1 MNHNS, CDR2 SASEGT. DNA of the CDR3: TGTGCCAGCAGTGAAGCGTCGTCAGGGCCCAATGGGGCCAACGTCCTGACTTTC. It yields the protein CASSEASSGPNGANVLTF.

For the CDR3, the DNA is TGTGCCAGCAGCTTCACGGGGACAGGGGGCAATGAGCAGTTCTTC. Its protein product is CASSFTGTGGNEQFF. This chain uses TRBV11-2 with TRBJ2-1, with 11 nucleotides matching TRBD1. The CDR3 spans 15 residues. With V trimmed by 3 bases and J by 6 bases, 4 bases remained unmatched. Germline values: CDR1 SGHAT, CDR2 FQNNGV. Looking up the rest from reference TRBV11-2 and TRBJ2-1 gives the full variable domain: EAGVAQSPRYKIIEKRQSVAFWCNPISGHATLYWYQQILGQGPKLLIQFQNNGVVDDSQLPKDRFSAERLKGVDSTLKIQPAKLEDSAVYLCASSFTGTGGNEQFFGPGTRLTVL.

About this clone itself: The germline gene is not matched at one end of the junction; a read error may be the cause. The chain couples TRBV6-6 to TRBJ2-1; 16 bases are shared with TRBD2. The CDR3 extends over 17 amino acids. The germline V gene has CDR1 MNHNY and CDR2 SVGAGI (reference sequence). CDR3 bases: TGTGCCAGCAGTCGGGGGACTAGCGGGAGGGCCTACGATGAGCAGTTCTTC. The encoded protein is CASSRGTSGRAYDEQFF.

This rearrangement joins TRBV7-2 to TRBJ1-1, with 9 nucleotides matching TRBD1. Germline V gives CDR1 SGHTA, CDR2 FQGNSA. The CDR3 loop spans 13 amino acids. V was pared by 0 bases and J by 11 bases, with 4 bases of the junction left unmatched. CDR3 sequence: CASSLARDRVAFF. The CDR3 DNA reads as TGTGCCAGCAGCTTAGCGCGGGACAGGGTGGCTTTCTTT.

This clone turned up a few times. The gene calls are TRBV25-1 and TRBJ1-1, with D perhaps TRBD1 (5 bases). The germline gives CDR1 MGHDK, CDR2 SYGVNS. V lost 5 bases to trimming and J lost 0 bases, with 10 bases between them. There are 14 residues in the CDR3. For the CDR3, the DNA is TGTGCCAGCAGTCACGGGGGGATGAACACTGAAGCTTTCTTT. This encodes CASSHGGMNTEAFF. Full variable domain (remainder filled in from reference TRBV25-1 and TRBJ1-1): EADIYQTPRYLVIGTGKKITLECSQTMGHDKMYWYQQDPGMELHLIHYSYGVNSTEKGDLSSESTVSRIRTEHFPLTLESARPSHTSQYLCASSHGGMNTEAFFGQGTRLTVV.

V and J are TRBV29-1 and TRBJ1-1; 8 bases are a match to TRBD1. The CDR3 loop spans 13 amino acids. Germline V lookup: CDR1 SQVTM, CDR2 ANQGSEA. The J segment lost 3 bases and the V segment lost 5 bases, leaving 5 bases of the junction unmatched. The CDR3 loop is CSVSDRGDTEAFF. The DNA of the CDR3 is TGCAGCGTTAGCGACAGGGGAGACACTGAAGCTTTCTTT. Full variable domain (rest looked up from reference TRBV29-1 and TRBJ1-1): SAVISQKPSRDICQRGTSLTIQCQVDSQVTMMFWYRQQPGQSLTLIATANQGSEATYESGFVIDKFPISRPNLTFSTLTVSNMSPEDSSIYLCSVSDRGDTEAFFGQGTRLTVV.

This chain uses TRBV2 with TRBJ2-1, with 7 bases aligning to TRBD2. This CDR3 region has 14 residues. The germline V gene has CDR1 SNHLY and CDR2 FYNNEI. The V segment lost 7 bases and the J segment 3 bases; nucleotides outside the gene matches: 6. The DNA for the CDR3 is TGTGCCAGCATCGGGACTACGAGCTACAATGAGCAGTTCTTC. Translating gives CASIGTTSYNEQFF. Complete variable domain (other parts from reference TRBV2 and TRBJ2-1): EPEVTQTPSHQVTQMGQEVILRCVPISNHLYFYWYRQILGQKVEFLVSFYNNEISEKSEIFDDQFSVERPDGSNFTLKIRSTKLEDSAMYFCASIGTTSYNEQFFGPGTRLTVL.

The gene calls are TRBV7-9 and TRBJ1-4, with 9 bases aligning to TRBD1. Trimming at V came to 3 bases and at J to 4 bases, leaving 3 bases not matched to a gene. The germline V gene has CDR1 SEHNR and CDR2 FQNEAQ (reference sequence). This CDR3 region has 15 residues. The CDR3 DNA reads TGTGCCAGCAGCTTTACAGGGGGCTTTAATGAAAAACTGTTTTTT. It specifies CASSFTGGFNEKLFF.

J is TRBJ1-1 and V is TRBV27; 7 bases fit TRBD1. V was clipped by 2 bases and J by 5 bases; unmatched bases: 5. CDR1 is MNHEY and CDR2 is SMNVEV in the germline V gene (reference sequence). CDR3 length: 14 residues. For the CDR3, the DNA is TGTGCCAGCAGTTTAAAAGGGGGCCGGACTGAAGCTTTCTTT. The encoded protein is CASSLKGGRTEAFF.

The chain uses TRBV5-4 and TRBJ1-2; no reliable D call. V was clipped by 4 bases and J by 4 bases, with 17 bases between them. CDR3 size: 15 residues. The germline V gene has CDR1 SGHNT and CDR2 YYREEE (reference sequence). The DNA of the CDR3 is TGTGCCAGCAGCGTGGACCGTGTGGGCAGCTATGGCTACACCTTC. Translating it yields CASSVDRVGSYGYTF.

The genes are TRBV29-1 and TRBJ1-1; D perhaps matches TRBD1 (6 bases). The CDR3 is made up of 13 amino acids. Germline CDR1 and CDR2: SQVTM and ANQGSEA. The germline V and J ends were trimmed by 4 bases and 1 base, with 10 bases remaining between them. The CDR3 loop reads CSVGQVGNTEAFF. The CDR3 nucleotides are TGCAGCGTTGGACAGGTGGGGAACACTGAAGCTTTCTTT.

J is TRBJ2-4 and V is TRBV19; D not certain. Germline V gene lookup returns CDR1 LNHDA and CDR2 SQIVND (reference sequence). V lost 4 bases and J lost 8, with 12 bases in between. This CDR3 has 13 amino acids. The CDR3 reads CASSKMTADIQYF. Written as DNA, the CDR3 is TGTGCCAGTAGTAAAATGACGGCGGACATTCAGTACTTC.

Only one count was recorded for this clone. The chain employs TRBV6-1 and TRBJ2-3; 9 bases map to TRBD2. This CDR3 region has 17 residues. V shed 4 bases and J 2 bases; nucleotides not matched to a gene: 10. The germline gives CDR1 MNHNS, CDR2 SASEGT. The CDR3 loop is CASSASAGGPITDTQYF. As DNA, the CDR3 is TGTGCCAGCAGTGCCTCAGCGGGGGGCCCAATCACAGATACGCAGTATTTT.

The gene calls are TRBV3-1 (or the pseudogene TRBV3-2) and TRBJ1-6; D might be TRBD1 (6 bases). V gave up 5 bases and J gave up 7 bases, with 24 bases separating them. The germline CDR1 and CDR2 sequences are LGHDT and YNNKEL (reference sequence). CDR3 length: 18 amino acids. The CDR3 reads CASSETPGTRMQNSPLHF. CDR3 sequence (DNA): TGTGCCAGCAGCGAGACCCCCGGGACACGGATGCAGAATTCACCCCTCCACTTT.

The chain links TRBV5-6 to TRBJ1-6; D is ambiguous. Germline CDR1 and CDR2: SGHDT and YYEEEE. CDR3 length: 15 amino acids. V was pared by 0 bases and J by 10 bases, with 14 bases between. Here the CDR3 DNA reads TGTGCCAGCAGCTTGGCCGGAAAGGGAGGATCACCCCTCCACTTT. Translation gives CASSLAGKGGSPLHF.

The chain links TRBV18 to TRBJ2-7, with 11 bases lining up with TRBD2. The length of the CDR3 is 15 residues. Germline lookup yields CDR1 KGHSH and CDR2 LQKENI. Losses at the gene ends were 3 bases for V and 4 bases for J; bases not matched to a gene: 5. For the CDR3, the DNA is TGTGCCAGCTCACCGACTAGCGGGGCCTCATACGAGCAGTACTTC. As protein: CASSPTSGASYEQYF.

CDR3 DNA: TGTGCCAGCAGCTTATTCCGTCGGGGGGGCACAGATACGCAGTATTTT. Protein product: CASSLFRRGGTDTQYF. V is TRBV5-6 and J is TRBJ2-3; TRBD2 matches at 7 bases. Trimming at V came to 2 bases and at J to 1 base, leaving 7 bases not matched to a gene. CDR1 and CDR2 (germline): SGHDT, YYEEEE. The CDR3 sequence is 16 residues long.

The J gene is TRBJ2-7, the V gene TRBV5-4; D remains ambiguous. The CDR3 is 13 residues long. The V and J ends lost 0 bases and 7 bases respectively, with 11 bases between them. Per the germline V gene, CDR1 is SGHNT and CDR2 is YYREEE (reference sequence). The CDR3 sequence: CASSLDTSGEQYF. Here the CDR3 DNA reads TGTGCCAGCAGCTTGGACACCTCCGGGGAGCAGTACTTC.

This clone appeared a single time. In nucleotides, the CDR3 is TGTGCCAGCAGCCAACAGGGCCTCCCCACCGGGGAGCTGTTTTTT. It specifies CASSQQGLPTGELFF. V and J are TRBV3-1 (or the pseudogene TRBV3-2) and TRBJ2-2, with D possibly being TRBD1 (5 bases). CDR3 length: 15 residues. V was clipped by 2 bases and J by 4 bases, with 11 bases between them. Germline V gene sequence: CDR1 LGHDT, CDR2 YNNKEL (reference sequence).

There are a few counts of this clone. The CDR3 spells CASSPGGIKPQHF. CDR3 sequence (DNA): TGTGCCAGCAGCCCCGGAGGGATAAAGCCCCAGCATTTT. The gene calls are TRBV6-2 or TRBV6-3 and TRBJ1-5; D gene ambiguous. Germline CDR1 MNHEY, CDR2 SVGEGT. The CDR3 length is 13 residues. Trimming removed 6 bases at V and 8 bases at J, with 14 bases between.

Only a few counts were recorded for this clone. The chain employs TRBV19 and TRBJ1-6; 7 nucleotides line up with TRBD1. V lost 4 bases and J lost 10; bases outside the gene matches: 10. Germline values: CDR1 LNHDA, CDR2 SQIVND (reference sequence). This CDR3 contains 15 residues. CDR3 DNA sequence: TGTGCCAGTAGTAGCCAACAGGGGATCGGATCACCCCTCCACTTT. As protein: CASSSQQGIGSPLHF.

This rearrangement joins TRBV19 to TRBJ1-5; weak D call: TRBD1 (5 bases). Germline V gene sequence: CDR1 LNHDA, CDR2 SQIVND (reference sequence). This CDR3 comprises 15 residues. V gave up 5 bases and J gave up 2 bases, with 13 bases separating them. This CDR3 is CASSVLLQGNQPQHF. The CDR3 region has the DNA TGTGCCAGTAGTGTCCTTTTACAGGGCAATCAGCCCCAGCATTTT.

V gene TRBV29-1 combines with J gene TRBJ2-3; D not resolved. Germline CDR1 reads SQVTM; CDR2 reads ANQGSEA. CDR3 length: 10 residues. The V end lost 5 bases, the J end lost 8 bases, and 8 bases lay between the germline ends. The DNA of the CDR3 is TGCAGCGTTCGACGGGTTACGCAGTATTTT. The encoded protein is CSVRRVTQYF.

This chain uses TRBV18 with TRBJ2-2; 7 nucleotides match TRBD1. The CDR3 totals 17 residues. CDR1 KGHSH and CDR2 LQKENI come from the germline V gene. Germline trimming cut 3 bases from V and 2 bases from J; bases unmatched to any gene: 9. CDR3 region: CASSPTRWDRNTGELFF. DNA of the CDR3: TGTGCCAGCTCACCCACTAGATGGGACAGAAACACCGGGGAGCTGTTTTTT.

This clone was seen repeatedly, ten times or more. At the DNA level, this CDR3 is encoded by other sequences in the same sample as well. V and J are TRBV18 and TRBJ2-1; TRBD1 agrees at 8 bases. With V trimmed by 3 bases and J by 7 bases, 8 bases remained unmatched. Germline values: CDR1 KGHSH, CDR2 LQKENI. CDR3 size: 15 residues. CDR3 protein: CASSPPGGGGNEQFF. The CDR3 DNA is TGTGCCAGCTCACCGCCAGGGGGCGGTGGGAATGAGCAGTTCTTC. The entire variable domain, with the rest obtained from reference TRBV18 and TRBJ2-1, is as follows: NAGVMQNPRHLVRRRGQEARLRCSPMKGHSHVYWYRQLPEEGLKFMVYLQKENIIDESGMPKERFSAEFPKEGPSILRIQQVVRGDSAAYFCASSPPGGGGNEQFFGPGTRLTVL.

The chain is built from TRBV13 and TRBJ1-1, with 8 bases fitting TRBD1. The CDR3 length is 15 residues. The germline V gene has CDR1 PRHDT and CDR2 FYEKMQ (reference sequence). The V segment lost 1 base and the J segment 5 bases; nucleotides outside the gene matches: 6. CDR3 DNA sequence: TGTGCCAGCAGCTTAGCCCGGACAGGGAGGACTGAAGCTTTCTTT. It translates to CASSLARTGRTEAFF.

The chain joins TRBV27 to TRBJ1-5, with a weak D call TRBD1 (5 bases). Germline CDR1 reads MNHEY; CDR2 reads SMNVEV (reference sequence). The germline V and J ends were trimmed by 6 bases and 6 bases, with 15 bases remaining between them. This CDR3 comprises 14 residues. CDR3 DNA: TGTGCCAGCAGCTCGTCTCGGAGGGGTCAGCCCCAGCATTTT. Translating gives CASSSSRRGQPQHF.

This clone was found once. The chain links TRBV10-2 to TRBJ1-2; possibly TRBD1 for D (5 bases). V lost 3 bases, J lost 5 bases, and 16 bases lay in between. Germline CDR1 reads WSHSY; CDR2 reads SAAADI. This CDR3 is built from 15 residues. For the CDR3, the DNA is TGCGCCAGCAGTGACTACAGGACCAGGAGTTATGGCTACACCTTC. It is translated as CASSDYRTRSYGYTF.

The table lists this clone with a count of one. This chain connects TRBV5-6 to TRBJ1-4, with D perhaps matching TRBD1 (6 bases). The CDR3 runs 17 residues. V was cut by 0 bases and J by 2 bases, with 14 bases left in between. Germline-derived CDR1 and CDR2 are SGHDT and YYEEEE. The CDR3 is CASSLATGGRTNEKLFF. The CDR3 bases are TGTGCCAGCAGCTTGGCTACGGGGGGCAGGACTAATGAAAAACTGTTTTTT.

The chain is built from TRBV7-8 and TRBJ2-3; possible D gene TRBD2, 7 bases. V was clipped by 1 base and J by 6 bases, with 14 bases between them. The germline V gene has CDR1 SGHVS and CDR2 FQNEAQ. The CDR3 length is 15 residues. The CDR3 bases are TGTGCCAGCAGCTTAGTCGGGGGGCCCTCGGATACGCAGTATTTT. This translates into CASSLVGGPSDTQYF. Complete variable domain (other parts from reference TRBV7-8 and TRBJ2-3): GAGVSQSPRYKVAKRGQDVALRCDPISGHVSLFWYQQALGQGPEFLTYFQNEAQLDKSGLPSDRFFAERPEGSVSTLKIQRTQQEDSAVYLCASSLVGGPSDTQYFGPGTRLTVL.

This clone was observed a handful of times. The chain joins TRBV5-4 to TRBJ2-7, with 9 bases that match TRBD1. In germline, CDR1 is SGHNT, CDR2 YYREEE (reference sequence). The CDR3 contains 12 residues. J was trimmed by 6 bases and V by 5 bases; bases with no gene match: 3. For the CDR3, the DNA is TGTGCCAGCAGAGAGGACAGGGGCGAGCAGTACTTC. Translation gives CASREDRGEQYF.